A selection of T cell receptor beta chains follows, all from one sample in a study of blood T cell repertoires in COVID-19. Produced via immunoSEQ multiplex PCR; TCRdb's table is partial and in-frame only. The data show roughly 200,000 clones, 90% seen once. What was sequenced was peripheral blood. The receptors were sampled from a man aged 45-60 years with acute or convalescent COVID-19. Both conserved end residues are part of each CDR3. Each record gives: V gene, clone size, J gene, D gene, CDR3 DNA, CDR3 protein. The D gene is left open where the match is weak. The listing skips clone size in some rows; elsewhere it reads once, few, many or a size class.

V: TRBV5-4
size: few
J: TRBJ2-7
D: TRBD2
DNA: TGTGCCAGCAGCTTAGAAACTAGCGGCCCCTACGAGCAGTACTTC
CDR3: CASSLETSGPYEQYF

V: TRBV18
size: NA
J: TRBJ1-5
D: TRBD1
DNA: TGTGCCAGCTCGGCCGGGACAGGGATAGGTGGCAATCAGCCCCAGCATTTT
CDR3: CASSAGTGIGGNQPQHF

V: TRBV5-4
size: NA
J: TRBJ1-2
D: TRBD1
DNA: TGTGCCAGCAAGGCTACTCCGACAGGGAATTATAACTATGGCTACACCTTC
CDR3: CASKATPTGNYNYGYTF

V: TRBV28
size: NA
J: TRBJ1-2
D: NA
DNA: TGTGCCAGCAGTCTCCCCCCCACTGACAGTCACTATGGCTACACCTTC
CDR3: CASSLPPTDSHYGYTF

V: TRBV10-3
size: NA
J: TRBJ1-1
D: NA
DNA: TGTGCCATCAGGGAAGGACAGAAGACACCTGAAGCTTTCTTT
CDR3: CAIREGQKTPEAFF

V: TRBV7-9
size: NA
J: TRBJ2-2
D: TRBD2
DNA: TGTGCCAGCAGCTTTCTAGCGGGAAACACCGGGGAGCTGTTTTTT
CDR3: CASSFLAGNTGELFF

V: TRBV4-2
size: NA
J: TRBJ2-3
D: NA
DNA: TGTGCCAGCAGCCGCGGAGGCGGCAGCGGAGGAGCAGATACGCAGTATTTT
CDR3: CASSRGGGSGGADTQYF

V: TRBV6-5
size: NA
J: TRBJ1-1
D: NA
DNA: TGTGCCAGCAGTTACCCGGGAGCTTACACTGAAGCTTTCTTT
CDR3: CASSYPGAYTEAFF

V: TRBV4-3
size: NA
J: TRBJ2-3
D: TRBD2
DNA: TGCGCCAGCAGCCAACAGGCGGGAGGTACAGATACGCAGTATTTT
CDR3: CASSQQAGGTDTQYF

V: TRBV5-1
size: NA
J: TRBJ2-1
D: TRBD1
DNA: TGCGCCAGCAGCTCCCGCCGGGACAGGGACGGGAATGAGCAGTTCTTC
CDR3: CASSSRRDRDGNEQFF

V: TRBV6-2/TRBV6-3
size: NA
J: TRBJ2-3
D: TRBD2
DNA: TGTGCCAGCAGTTACACACTAGCGCCCGGAATTGATGATACGCAGTATTTT
CDR3: CASSYTLAPGIDDTQYF

V: TRBV12-3/TRBV12-4
size: NA
J: TRBJ2-7
D: TRBD2
DNA: TGTGCCAGCAAATCTAGCGGGTCCTACGAGCAGTACTTC
CDR3: CASKSSGSYEQYF

V: TRBV5-4
size: NA
J: TRBJ2-1
D: NA
DNA: TGTGCCAGCAGCCCGACTATCCGGCAAGAGAATGAGCAGTTCTTC
CDR3: CASSPTIRQENEQFF

V: TRBV27
size: once
J: TRBJ1-5
D: NA
DNA: TGTGCCAGCAGTTTATATCCGAATCAGCCCCAGCATTTT
CDR3: CASSLYPNQPQHF

V: TRBV29-1
size: NA
J: TRBJ2-1
D: TRBD2
DNA: TGCAGCGTTGAGGCCGGGACTAGCGGGAGTTATGATGAGCAGTTCTTC
CDR3: CSVEAGTSGSYDEQFF

V: TRBV3-1/TRBV3-2
size: NA
J: TRBJ2-1
D: TRBD2
DNA: TGTGCCAGCAGCCAACCTGGACTAGCGGGAGGGCCGGGCAATGAGCAGTTCTTC
CDR3: CASSQPGLAGGPGNEQFF

V: TRBV19
size: NA
J: TRBJ1-5
D: NA
DNA: TGTGCCAGTAGTCCCCCCGGGGACAAAAATCAGCCCCAGCATTTT
CDR3: CASSPPGDKNQPQHF

V: TRBV15
size: NA
J: TRBJ2-1
D: NA
DNA: TGTGCCACCAGCAGAGGTTTATCCCTCGGGGAGCAGTTCTTC
CDR3: CATSRGLSLGEQFF

V: TRBV4-1
size: NA
J: TRBJ1-2
D: NA
DNA: TGCGCCAGCAGCCAAGCCGCGACAGTGCGCTATGGCTACACCTTC
CDR3: CASSQAATVRYGYTF

V: TRBV12-5
size: NA
J: TRBJ1-2
D: NA
DNA: TGTGCTAGTGGTCTTACAGAGAACTATGGCTACACCTTC
CDR3: CASGLTENYGYTF

V: TRBV7-2
size: NA
J: TRBJ2-5
D: TRBD2
DNA: TGTGCCAGCAGCCGCGGGGGGGCCCAAGAGACCCAGTACTTC
CDR3: CASSRGGAQETQYF

V: TRBV7-2
size: NA
J: TRBJ2-2
D: NA
DNA: TGTGCCAGCAGCTCCACAGGGTACACCGGGGAGCTGTTTTTT
CDR3: CASSSTGYTGELFF

V: TRBV19
size: NA
J: TRBJ2-5
D: NA
DNA: TGTGCCAGTAGGGTCGGGTCGCAGTGGGGCGAGACCCAGTACTTC
CDR3: CASRVGSQWGETQYF

V: TRBV7-9
size: NA
J: TRBJ2-4
D: NA
DNA: TGTGCCAGCAGCCCTCCGGGGGCCAAAAACATTCAGTACTTC
CDR3: CASSPPGAKNIQYF

V: TRBV7-9
size: NA
J: TRBJ1-2
D: NA
DNA: TGTGCCAGCAGCGGCGACAGGACGAGACCCCCTTATGGCTACACCTTC
CDR3: CASSGDRTRPPYGYTF

V: TRBV6-4
size: NA
J: TRBJ2-2
D: NA
DNA: TGTGCCAGCAGTGACCAGGGGACCACGAACACCGGGGAGCTGTTTTTT
CDR3: CASSDQGTTNTGELFF

V: TRBV10-2
size: NA
J: TRBJ1-1
D: TRBD1
DNA: TGCGCCAGCAGTGAGTACAGGGGGTCCACTGAAGCTTTCTTT
CDR3: CASSEYRGSTEAFF

V: TRBV12-3/TRBV12-4
size: NA
J: TRBJ1-1
D: TRBD1
DNA: TGTGCCAGCAGTTACAGGGGAGGCACTGAAGCTTTCTTT
CDR3: CASSYRGGTEAFF